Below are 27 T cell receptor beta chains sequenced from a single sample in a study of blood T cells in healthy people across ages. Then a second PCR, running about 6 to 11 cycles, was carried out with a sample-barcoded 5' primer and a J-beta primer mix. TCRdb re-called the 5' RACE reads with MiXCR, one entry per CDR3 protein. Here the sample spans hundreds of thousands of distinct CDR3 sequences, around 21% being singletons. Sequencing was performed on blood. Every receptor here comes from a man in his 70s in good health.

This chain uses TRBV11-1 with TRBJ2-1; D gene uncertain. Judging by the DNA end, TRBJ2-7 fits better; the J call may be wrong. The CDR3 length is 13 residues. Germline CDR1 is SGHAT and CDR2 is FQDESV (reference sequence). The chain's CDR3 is CASSFRFSYEQYF. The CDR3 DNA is TGTGCCAGCAGCTTCCGGTTCTCCTACGAGCAGTACTTC.

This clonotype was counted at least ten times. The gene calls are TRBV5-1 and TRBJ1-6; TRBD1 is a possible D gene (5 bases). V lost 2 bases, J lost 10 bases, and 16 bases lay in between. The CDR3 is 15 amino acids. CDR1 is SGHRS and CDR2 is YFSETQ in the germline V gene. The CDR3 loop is CASSFGTQSGSPLHF. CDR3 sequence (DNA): TGCGCCAGCAGCTTTGGGACCCAAAGTGGCTCACCCCTCCACTTT.

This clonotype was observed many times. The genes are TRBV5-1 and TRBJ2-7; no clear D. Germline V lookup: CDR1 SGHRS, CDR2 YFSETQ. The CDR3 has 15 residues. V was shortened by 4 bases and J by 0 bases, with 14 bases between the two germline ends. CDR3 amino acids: CASSLLERSSYEQYF. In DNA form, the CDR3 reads TGCGCCAGCAGCCTTTTAGAGCGTAGCTCCTACGAGCAGTACTTC.

CDR3 bases: TGTGCCAGCAGCTCCCAACTAGCGGGAGGGGGAAATGAGCAGTTCTTC. Its translation: CASSSQLAGGGNEQFF. This chain links TRBV9 with TRBJ2-1; TRBD2 matches at 13 bases. The CDR3 covers 16 residues. V dropped 4 bases and J dropped 7; count of bases not matched to a gene: 8. Per the germline V gene, CDR1 is SGDLS and CDR2 is YYNGEE. Based on the CDR3 plus reference TRBV9 and TRBJ2-1, the full variable domain is DSGVTQTPKHLITATGQRVTLRCSPRSGDLSVYWYQQSLDQGLQFLIQYYNGEERAKGNILERFSAQQFPDLHSELNLSSLELGDSALYFCASSSQLAGGGNEQFFGPGTRLTVL.

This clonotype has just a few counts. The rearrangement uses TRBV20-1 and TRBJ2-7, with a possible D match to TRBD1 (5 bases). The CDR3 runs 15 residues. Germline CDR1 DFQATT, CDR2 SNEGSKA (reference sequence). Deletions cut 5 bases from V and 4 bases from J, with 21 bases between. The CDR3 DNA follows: TGCAGTGCTTCGGCCCACAAGGGGAACCTTTACGAGCAGTACTTC. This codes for CSASAHKGNLYEQYF.

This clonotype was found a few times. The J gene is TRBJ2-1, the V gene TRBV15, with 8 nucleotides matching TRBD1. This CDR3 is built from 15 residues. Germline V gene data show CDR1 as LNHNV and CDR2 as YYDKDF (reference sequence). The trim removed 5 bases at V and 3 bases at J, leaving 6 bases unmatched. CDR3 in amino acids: CATSLGQANYNEQFF. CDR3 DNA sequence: TGTGCCACCAGCCTGGGACAGGCAAACTACAATGAGCAGTTCTTC.

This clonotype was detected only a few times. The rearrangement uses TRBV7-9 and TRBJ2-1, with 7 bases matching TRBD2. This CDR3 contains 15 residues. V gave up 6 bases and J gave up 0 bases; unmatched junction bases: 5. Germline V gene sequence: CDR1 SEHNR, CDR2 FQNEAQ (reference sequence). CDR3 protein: CASSPSSGSYNEQFF. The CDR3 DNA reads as TGTGCCAGCAGTCCTTCTAGCGGCTCCTACAATGAGCAGTTCTTC.

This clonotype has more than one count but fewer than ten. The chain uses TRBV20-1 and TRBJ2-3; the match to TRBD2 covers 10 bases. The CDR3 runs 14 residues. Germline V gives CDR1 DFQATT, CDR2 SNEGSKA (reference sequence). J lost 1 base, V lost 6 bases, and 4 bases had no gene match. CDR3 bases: TGCAGTGCGGAAGCGGGAGGGCGCACAGATACGCAGTATTTT. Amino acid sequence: CSAEAGGRTDTQYF.

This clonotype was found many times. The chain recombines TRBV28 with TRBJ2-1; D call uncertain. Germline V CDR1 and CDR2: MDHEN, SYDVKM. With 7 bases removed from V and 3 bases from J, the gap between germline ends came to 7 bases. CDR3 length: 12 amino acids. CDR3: CASTRGYNEQFF. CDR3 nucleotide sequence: TGTGCCAGCACGAGAGGCTACAATGAGCAGTTCTTC.

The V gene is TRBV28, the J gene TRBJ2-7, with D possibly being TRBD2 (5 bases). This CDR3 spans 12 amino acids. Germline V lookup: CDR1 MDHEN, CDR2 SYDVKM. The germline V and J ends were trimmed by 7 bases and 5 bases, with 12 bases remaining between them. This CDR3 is CASISPGNEQYF. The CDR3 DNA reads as TGTGCCAGCATCTCCCCGGGAAACGAGCAGTACTTC.

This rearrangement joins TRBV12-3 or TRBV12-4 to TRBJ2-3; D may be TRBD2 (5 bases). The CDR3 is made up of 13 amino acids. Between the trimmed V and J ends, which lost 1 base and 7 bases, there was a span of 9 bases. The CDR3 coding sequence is TGTGCCAGCAGTTTAGTGTGGAGGAATACGCAGTATTTT. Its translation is CASSLVWRNTQYF.

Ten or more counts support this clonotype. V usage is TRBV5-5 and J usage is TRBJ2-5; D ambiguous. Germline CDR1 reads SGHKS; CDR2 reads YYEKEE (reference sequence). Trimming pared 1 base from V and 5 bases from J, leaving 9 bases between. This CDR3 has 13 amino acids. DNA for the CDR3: TGTGCCAGCAGCTTGTCGGTGGGGGAGACCCAGTACTTC. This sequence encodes CASSLSVGETQYF. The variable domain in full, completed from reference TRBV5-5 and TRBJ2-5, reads DAGVTQSPTHLIKTRGQQVTLRCSPISGHKSVSWYQQVLGQGPQFIFQYYEKEERGRGNFPDRFSARQFPNYSSELNVNALLLGDSALYLCASSLSVGETQYFGPGTRLLVL.

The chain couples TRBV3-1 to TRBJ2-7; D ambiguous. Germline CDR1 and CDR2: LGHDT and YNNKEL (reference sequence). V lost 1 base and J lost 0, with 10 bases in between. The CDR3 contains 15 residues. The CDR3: CASSQGQIFSYEQYF. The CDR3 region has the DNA TGTGCCAGCAGCCAAGGTCAGATATTCTCCTACGAGCAGTACTTC.

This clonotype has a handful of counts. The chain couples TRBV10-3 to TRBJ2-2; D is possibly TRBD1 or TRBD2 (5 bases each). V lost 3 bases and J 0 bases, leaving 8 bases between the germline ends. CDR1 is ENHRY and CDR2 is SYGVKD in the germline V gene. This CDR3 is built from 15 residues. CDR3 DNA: TGTGCCATCAGTGACCGGGGCGCGAACACCGGGGAGCTGTTTTTT. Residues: CAISDRGANTGELFF.

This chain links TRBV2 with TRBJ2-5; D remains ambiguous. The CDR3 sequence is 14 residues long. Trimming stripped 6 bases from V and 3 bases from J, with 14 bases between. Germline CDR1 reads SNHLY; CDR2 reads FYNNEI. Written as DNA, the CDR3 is TGTGCCAGCAGGGGGTTCTACCCCAAAGAGACCCAGTACTTC. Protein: CASRGFYPKETQYF.

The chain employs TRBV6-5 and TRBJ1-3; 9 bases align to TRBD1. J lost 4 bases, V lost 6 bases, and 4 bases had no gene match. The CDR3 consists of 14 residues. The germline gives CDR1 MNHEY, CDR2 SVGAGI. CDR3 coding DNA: TGTGCCAGCAGCGGACAGGGGCCGGGAAACACCATATATTTT. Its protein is CASSGQGPGNTIYF.

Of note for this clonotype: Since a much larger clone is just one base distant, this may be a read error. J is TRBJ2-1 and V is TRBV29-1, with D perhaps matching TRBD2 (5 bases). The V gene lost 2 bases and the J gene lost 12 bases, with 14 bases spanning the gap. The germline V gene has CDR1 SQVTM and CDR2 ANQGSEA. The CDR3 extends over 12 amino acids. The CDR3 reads CSVESGWAWQFF. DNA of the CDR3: TGCAGCGTTGAAAGCGGATGGGCATGGCAGTTCTTC.

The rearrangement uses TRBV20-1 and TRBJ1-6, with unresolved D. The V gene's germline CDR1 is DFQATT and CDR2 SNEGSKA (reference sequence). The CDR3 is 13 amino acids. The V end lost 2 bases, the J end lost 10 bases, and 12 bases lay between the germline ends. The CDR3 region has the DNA TGCAGTGCTAGATTGCAGGACGACTCACCCCTCCACTTT. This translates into CSARLQDDSPLHF.

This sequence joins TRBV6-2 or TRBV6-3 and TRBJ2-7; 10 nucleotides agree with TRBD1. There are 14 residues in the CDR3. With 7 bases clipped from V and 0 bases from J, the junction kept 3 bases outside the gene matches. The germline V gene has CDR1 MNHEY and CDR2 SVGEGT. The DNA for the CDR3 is TGTGCCAGCACCTGGGACAGGGGCTCCTACGAGCAGTACTTC. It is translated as CASTWDRGSYEQYF.

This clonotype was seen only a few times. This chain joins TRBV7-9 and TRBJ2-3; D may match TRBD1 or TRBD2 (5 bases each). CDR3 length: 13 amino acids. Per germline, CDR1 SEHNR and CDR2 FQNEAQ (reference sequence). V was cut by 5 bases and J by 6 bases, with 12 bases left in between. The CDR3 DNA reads TGTGCCAGCAGCGAGACGGGGACCGATACGCAGTATTTT. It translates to CASSETGTDTQYF. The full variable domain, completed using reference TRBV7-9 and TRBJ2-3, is DTGVSQNPRHKITKRGQNVTFRCDPISEHNRLYWYRQTLGQGPEFLTYFQNEAQLEKSRLLSDRFSAERPKGSFSTLEIQRTEQGDSAMYLCASSETGTDTQYFGPGTRLTVL.

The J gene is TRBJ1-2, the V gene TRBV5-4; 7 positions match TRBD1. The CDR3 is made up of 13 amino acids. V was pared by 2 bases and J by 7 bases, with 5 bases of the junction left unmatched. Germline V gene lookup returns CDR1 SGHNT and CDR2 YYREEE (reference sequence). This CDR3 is CASSFDRERGYTF. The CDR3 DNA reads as TGTGCCAGCAGCTTTGACAGGGAACGTGGCTACACCTTC. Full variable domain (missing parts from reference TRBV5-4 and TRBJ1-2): ETGVTQSPTHLIKTRGQQVTLRCSSQSGHNTVSWYQQALGQGPQFIFQYYREEENGRGNFPPRFSGLQFPNYSSELNVNALELDDSALYLCASSFDRERGYTFGSGTRLTVV.

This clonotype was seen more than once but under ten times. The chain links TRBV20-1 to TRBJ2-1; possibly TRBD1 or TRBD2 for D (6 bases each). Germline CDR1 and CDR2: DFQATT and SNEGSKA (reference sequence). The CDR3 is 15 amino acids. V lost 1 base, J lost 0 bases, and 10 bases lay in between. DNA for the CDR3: TGCAGTGCTAGAGGGAGGGGGAGCTCCTACAATGAGCAGTTCTTC. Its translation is CSARGRGSSYNEQFF.

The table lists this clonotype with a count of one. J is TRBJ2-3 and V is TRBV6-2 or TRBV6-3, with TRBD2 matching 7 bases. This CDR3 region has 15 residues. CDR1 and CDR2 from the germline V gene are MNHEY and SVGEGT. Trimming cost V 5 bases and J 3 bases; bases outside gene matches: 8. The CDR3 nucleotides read TGTGCCAGCAGTCCGGGAGGAGGTCTGACAGATACGCAGTATTTT. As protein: CASSPGGGLTDTQYF.

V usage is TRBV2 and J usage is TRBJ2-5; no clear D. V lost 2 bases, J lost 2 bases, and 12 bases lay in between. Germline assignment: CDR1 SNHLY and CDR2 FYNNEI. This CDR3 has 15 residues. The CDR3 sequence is CASSESRVVQETQYF. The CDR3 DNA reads TGTGCCAGCAGTGAATCCCGGGTGGTTCAAGAGACCCAGTACTTC.

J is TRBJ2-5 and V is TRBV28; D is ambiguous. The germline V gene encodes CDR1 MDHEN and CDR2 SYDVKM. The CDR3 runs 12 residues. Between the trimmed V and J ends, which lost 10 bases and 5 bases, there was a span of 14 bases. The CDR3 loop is CATSVNGETQYF. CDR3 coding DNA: TGTGCCACCAGCGTAAATGGGGAGACCCAGTACTTC.

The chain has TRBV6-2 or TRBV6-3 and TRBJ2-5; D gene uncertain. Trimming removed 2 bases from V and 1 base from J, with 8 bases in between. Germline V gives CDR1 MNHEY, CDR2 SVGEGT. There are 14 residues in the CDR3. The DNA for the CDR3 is TGTGCCAGCAGTTACGAGGTTGTCCAAGAGACCCAGTACTTC. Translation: CASSYEVVQETQYF.

DNA of the CDR3: TGCGCCAGCAGTGGCCCGAATAGTGACGGCACAGATACGCAGTATTTT. As protein: CASSGPNSDGTDTQYF. This chain links TRBV10-1 with TRBJ2-3, with D unresolved. V lost 4 bases and J 1 base, leaving 15 bases between the germline ends. CDR3 size: 16 residues. Germline CDR1 and CDR2: WNHNN and SYGVQD (reference sequence).